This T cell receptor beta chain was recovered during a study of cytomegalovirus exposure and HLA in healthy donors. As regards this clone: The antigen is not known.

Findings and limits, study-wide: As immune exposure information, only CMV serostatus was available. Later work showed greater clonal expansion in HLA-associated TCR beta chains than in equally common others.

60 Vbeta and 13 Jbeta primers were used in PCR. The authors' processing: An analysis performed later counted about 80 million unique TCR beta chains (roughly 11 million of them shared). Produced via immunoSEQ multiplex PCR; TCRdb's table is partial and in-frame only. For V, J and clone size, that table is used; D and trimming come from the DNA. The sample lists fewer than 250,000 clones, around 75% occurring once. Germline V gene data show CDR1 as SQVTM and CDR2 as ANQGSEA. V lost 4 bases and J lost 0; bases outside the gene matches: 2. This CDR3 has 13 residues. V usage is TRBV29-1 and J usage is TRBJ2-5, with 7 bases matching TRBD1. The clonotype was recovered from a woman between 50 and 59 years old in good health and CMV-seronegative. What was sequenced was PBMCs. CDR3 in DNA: TGCAGCGTTGTGGACAGGTACCAAGAGACCCAGTACTTC. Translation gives CSVVDRYQETQYF.